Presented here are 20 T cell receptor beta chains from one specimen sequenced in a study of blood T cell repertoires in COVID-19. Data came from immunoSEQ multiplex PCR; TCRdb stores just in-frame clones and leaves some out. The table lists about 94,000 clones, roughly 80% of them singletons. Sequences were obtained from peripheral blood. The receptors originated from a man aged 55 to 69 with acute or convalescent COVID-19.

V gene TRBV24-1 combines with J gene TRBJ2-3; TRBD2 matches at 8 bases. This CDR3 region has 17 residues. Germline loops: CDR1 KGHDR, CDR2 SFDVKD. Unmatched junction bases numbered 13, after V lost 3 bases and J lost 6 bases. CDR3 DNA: TGTGCCACCAGTGATCCCCTCGAGCGGGGGCGCAAGGATACGCAGTATTTT. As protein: CATSDPLERGRKDTQYF.

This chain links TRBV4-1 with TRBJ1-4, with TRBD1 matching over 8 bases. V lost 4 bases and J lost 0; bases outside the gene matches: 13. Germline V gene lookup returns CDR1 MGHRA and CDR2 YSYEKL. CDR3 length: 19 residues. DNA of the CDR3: TGCGCCAGCAGCCTCCGGACAGGGAGAGGGGGAGCAACTAATGAAAAACTGTTTTTT. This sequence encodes CASSLRTGRGGATNEKLFF.

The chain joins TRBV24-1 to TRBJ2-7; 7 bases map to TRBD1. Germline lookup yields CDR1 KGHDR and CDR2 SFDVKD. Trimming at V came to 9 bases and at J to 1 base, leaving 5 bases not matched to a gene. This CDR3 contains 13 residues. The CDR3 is CATGPGQSYEQYF. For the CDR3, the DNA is TGTGCCACCGGCCCGGGACAGTCCTACGAGCAGTACTTC.

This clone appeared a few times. Here the CDR3 DNA reads TGCAGCGTTAGACAGCTCTCGAACACTGAAGCTTTCTTT. Its translation is CSVRQLSNTEAFF. The V gene is TRBV29-1, the J gene TRBJ1-1; D might be TRBD1 (5 bases). V shed 5 bases and J shed 1 base, with 11 bases lying between them. The germline V gene has CDR1 SQVTM and CDR2 ANQGSEA. This CDR3 has 13 amino acids.

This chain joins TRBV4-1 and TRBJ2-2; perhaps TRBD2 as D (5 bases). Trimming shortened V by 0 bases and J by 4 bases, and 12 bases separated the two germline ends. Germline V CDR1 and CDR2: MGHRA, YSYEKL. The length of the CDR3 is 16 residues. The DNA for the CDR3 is TGCGCCAGCAGCCAAGAGGGGAGACAAATCACCGGGGAGCTGTTTTTT. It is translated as CASSQEGRQITGELFF.

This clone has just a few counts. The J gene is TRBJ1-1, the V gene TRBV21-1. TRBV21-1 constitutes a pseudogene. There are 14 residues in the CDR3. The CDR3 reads CASSRGDDGTEAFF. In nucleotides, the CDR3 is TGTGCCAGCAGCAGGGGGGACGACGGCACTGAAGCTTTCTTT.

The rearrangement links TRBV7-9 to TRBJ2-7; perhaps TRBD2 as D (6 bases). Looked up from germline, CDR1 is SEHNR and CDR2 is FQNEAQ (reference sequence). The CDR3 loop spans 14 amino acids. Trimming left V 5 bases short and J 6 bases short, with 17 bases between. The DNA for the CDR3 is TGTGCCAGCAGCCCCCCGGGAGCCTCCGGCGAGCAGTACTTC. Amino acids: CASSPPGASGEQYF.

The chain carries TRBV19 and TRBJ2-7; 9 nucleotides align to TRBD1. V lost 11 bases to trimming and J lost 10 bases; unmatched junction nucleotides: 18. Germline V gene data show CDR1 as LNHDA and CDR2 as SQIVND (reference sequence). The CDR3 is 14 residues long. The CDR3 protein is CACRLGQGPYPQYF. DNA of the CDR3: TGTGCCTGCCGGCTGGGACAGGGTCCCTATCCACAGTACTTC. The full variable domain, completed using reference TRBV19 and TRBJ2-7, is DGGITQSPKYLFRKEGQNVTLSCEQNLNHDAMYWYRQDPGQGLRLIYYSQIVNDFQKGDIAEGYSVSREKKESFPLTVTSAQKNPTAFYLCACRLGQGPYPQYFGPGTRLTVT.

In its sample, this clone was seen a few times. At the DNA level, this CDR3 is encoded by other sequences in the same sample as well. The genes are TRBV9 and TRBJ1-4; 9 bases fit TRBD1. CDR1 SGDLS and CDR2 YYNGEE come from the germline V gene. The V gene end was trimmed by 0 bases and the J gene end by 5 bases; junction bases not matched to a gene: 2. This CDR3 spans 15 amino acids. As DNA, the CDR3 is TGTGCCAGCAGCGTAGTCGGGACAGGGAATGAAAAACTGTTTTTT. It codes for CASSVVGTGNEKLFF.

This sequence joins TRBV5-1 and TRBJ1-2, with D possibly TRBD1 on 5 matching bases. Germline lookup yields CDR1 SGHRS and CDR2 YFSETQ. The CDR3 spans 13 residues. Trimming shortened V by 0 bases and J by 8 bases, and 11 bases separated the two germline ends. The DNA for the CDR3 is TGCGCCAGCAGCTTGGAAGGGGTGGAGGGCTACACCTTC. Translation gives CASSLEGVEGYTF. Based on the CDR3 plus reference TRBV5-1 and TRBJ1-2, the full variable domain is KAGVTQTPRYLIKTRGQQVTLSCSPISGHRSVSWYQQTPGQGLQFLFEYFSETQRNKGNFPGRFSGRQFSNSRSEMNVSTLELGDSALYLCASSLEGVEGYTFGSGTRLTVV.

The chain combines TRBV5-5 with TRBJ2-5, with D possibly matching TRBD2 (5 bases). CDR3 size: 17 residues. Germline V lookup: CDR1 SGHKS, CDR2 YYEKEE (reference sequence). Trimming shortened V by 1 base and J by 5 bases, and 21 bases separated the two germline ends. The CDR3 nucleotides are TGTGCCAGCAGCTTGAGCGGCTTGAGGGCGCGGTCGGAGACCCAGTACTTC. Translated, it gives CASSLSGLRARSETQYF.

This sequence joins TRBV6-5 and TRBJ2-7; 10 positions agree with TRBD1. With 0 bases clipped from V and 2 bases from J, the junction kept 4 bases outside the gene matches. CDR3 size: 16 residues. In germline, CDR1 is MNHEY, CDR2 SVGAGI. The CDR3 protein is CASSYSGTGEPYEQYF. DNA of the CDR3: TGTGCCAGCAGTTACTCGGGGACAGGGGAACCCTACGAGCAGTACTTC.

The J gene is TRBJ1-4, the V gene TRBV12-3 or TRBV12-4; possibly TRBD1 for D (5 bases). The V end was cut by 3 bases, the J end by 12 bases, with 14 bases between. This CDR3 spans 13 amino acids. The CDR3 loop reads CASSFSGGTELFF. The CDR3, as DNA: TGTGCCAGCAGTTTTTCGGGGGGGACGGAACTGTTTTTT.

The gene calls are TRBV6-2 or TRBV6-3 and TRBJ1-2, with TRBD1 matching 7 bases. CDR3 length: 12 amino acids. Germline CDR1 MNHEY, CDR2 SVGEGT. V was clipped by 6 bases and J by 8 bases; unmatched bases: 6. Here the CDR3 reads CASSDREYGYTF. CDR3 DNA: TGTGCCAGCAGCGACAGGGAGTACGGCTACACCTTC.

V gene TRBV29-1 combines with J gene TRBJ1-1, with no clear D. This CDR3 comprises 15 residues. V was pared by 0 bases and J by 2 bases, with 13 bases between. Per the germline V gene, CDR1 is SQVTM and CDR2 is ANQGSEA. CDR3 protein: CSVEDQPDFNTEAFF. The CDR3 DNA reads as TGCAGCGTTGAAGATCAACCAGACTTTAACACTGAAGCTTTCTTT. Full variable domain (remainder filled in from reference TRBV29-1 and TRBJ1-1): SAVISQKPSRDICQRGTSLTIQCQVDSQVTMMFWYRQQPGQSLTLIATANQGSEATYESGFVIDKFPISRPNLTFSTLTVSNMSPEDSSIYLCSVEDQPDFNTEAFFGQGTRLTVV.

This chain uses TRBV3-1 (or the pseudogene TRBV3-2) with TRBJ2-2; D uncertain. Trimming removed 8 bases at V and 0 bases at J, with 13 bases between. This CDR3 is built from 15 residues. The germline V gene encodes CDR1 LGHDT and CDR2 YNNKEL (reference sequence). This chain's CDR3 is CASSFTATNTGELFF. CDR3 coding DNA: TGTGCCAGCTCTTTTACAGCTACGAACACCGGGGAGCTGTTTTTT.

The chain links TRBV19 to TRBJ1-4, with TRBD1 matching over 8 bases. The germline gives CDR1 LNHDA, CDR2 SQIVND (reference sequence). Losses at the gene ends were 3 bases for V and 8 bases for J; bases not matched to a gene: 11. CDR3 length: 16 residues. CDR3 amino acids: CASSILPTGVGEKLFF. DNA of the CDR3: TGTGCCAGTAGTATCCTACCGACAGGGGTCGGCGAAAAACTGTTTTTT.

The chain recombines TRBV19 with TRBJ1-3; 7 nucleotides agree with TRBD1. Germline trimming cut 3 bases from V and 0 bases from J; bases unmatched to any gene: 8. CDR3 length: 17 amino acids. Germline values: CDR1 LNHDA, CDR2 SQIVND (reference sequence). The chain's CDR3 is CASSMGRQGISGNTIYF. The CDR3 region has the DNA TGTGCCAGTAGTATGGGGCGACAGGGAATCTCTGGAAACACCATATATTTT.

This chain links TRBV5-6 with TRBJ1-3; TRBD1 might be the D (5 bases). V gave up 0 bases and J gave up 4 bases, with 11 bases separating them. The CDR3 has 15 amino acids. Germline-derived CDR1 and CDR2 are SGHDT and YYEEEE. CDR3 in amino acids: CASSLAGGSGNTIYF. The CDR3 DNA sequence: TGTGCCAGCAGCTTGGCGGGGGGAAGCGGAAACACCATATATTTT. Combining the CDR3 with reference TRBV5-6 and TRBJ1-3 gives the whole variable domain DAGVTQSPTHLIKTRGQQVTLRCSPKSGHDTVSWYQQALGQGPQFIFQYYEEEERQRGNFPDRFSGHQFPNYSSELNVNALLLGDSALYLCASSLAGGSGNTIYFGEGSWLTVV.

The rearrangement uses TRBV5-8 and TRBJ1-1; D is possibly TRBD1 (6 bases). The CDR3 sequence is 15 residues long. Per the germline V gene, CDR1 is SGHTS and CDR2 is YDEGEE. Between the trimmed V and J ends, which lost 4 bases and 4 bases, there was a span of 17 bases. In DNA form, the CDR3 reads TGTGCCAGCAGCCGTAGATTTCAGGGGAGCACTGAAGCTTTCTTT. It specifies CASSRRFQGSTEAFF.